This entry lists 9 T cell receptor beta chains sequenced from one sample in a study of blood T cell repertoires in COVID-19 (dated by TCRdb to 2020 to 2021). The library was made by the immunoSEQ multiplex PCR assay. TCRdb re-hosts the immuneACCESS table, in-frame sequences only. Its copies lack some clones; in the studies checked, an unresolved V gene accounts for under half of them, and the cause for the rest is not known. The sample yields tens of thousands of clones; over 80% were counted once. The ten largest clones add up to about 3% of the sample. The material sequenced was peripheral blood. Every receptor here comes from a human donor in a cohort sampled during active COVID-19.

The chain has TRBV5-1 and TRBJ1-1; 8 bases match TRBD1. CDR3 length: 16 amino acids. Per germline, CDR1 SGHRS and CDR2 YFSETQ. J gave up 5 bases and V 2 bases, and 11 bases lay outside the gene matches. The CDR3: CASSFTPTGAGTEAFF. CDR3 coding DNA: TGCGCCAGCAGCTTCACACCGACAGGGGCAGGGACTGAAGCTTTCTTT.

This clone was found once. The V call is TRBV10-2, the J call TRBJ2-1; D is unclear. V was shortened by 3 bases and J by 8 bases, with 5 bases between the two germline ends. CDR3 length: 11 amino acids. CDR1 and CDR2 from the germline V gene are WSHSY and SAAADI. The chain's CDR3 is CASSDQYEQFF. CDR3 DNA sequence: TGCGCCAGCAGTGATCAATATGAGCAGTTCTTC.

CDR3 in DNA: TGCGCCAGCAGCTTAAGGAGGGTCGACACCGGGGAGCTGTTTTTT. Its protein is CASSLRRVDTGELFF. V and J are TRBV5-1 and TRBJ2-2, with D possibly matching TRBD2 (6 bases). This CDR3 is 15 amino acids long. V was trimmed by 2 bases and J by 3 bases, leaving 11 bases between them. The germline V gene has CDR1 SGHRS and CDR2 YFSETQ.

The chain recombines TRBV5-1 with TRBJ1-5; 9 bases fit TRBD1. CDR1 is SGHRS, CDR2 YFSETQ, per germline. Trimming removed 4 bases from V and 4 bases from J; junction bases left unmatched: 3. The length of the CDR3 is 14 residues. This CDR3 is CASSPGTGNQPQHF. CDR3 nucleotide sequence: TGCGCCAGCAGCCCAGGGACAGGGAATCAGCCCCAGCATTTT.

The DNA for the CDR3 is TGTGCCAGCAGAAAAAGCGGGGCTTTGGTTTCACCCCTCCACTTT. This encodes CASRKSGALVSPLHF. The chain recombines TRBV5-8 with TRBJ1-6, with a tentative D call TRBD1 (5 bases). V lost 5 bases, J lost 9 bases, and 18 bases lay in between. CDR3 length equals 15 residues. Germline values: CDR1 SGHTS, CDR2 YDEGEE.

V gene TRBV30 combines with J gene TRBJ1-4; 7 bases are a match to TRBD1. Germline V gene data show CDR1 as GTSNPN and CDR2 as SVGIG (reference sequence). V shed 5 bases and J 0 bases; nucleotides not matched to a gene: 0. This CDR3 region has 13 residues. The CDR3, as DNA: TGTGCCTGGGGGACAGCAACTAATGAAAAACTGTTTTTT. Its translation is CAWGTATNEKLFF. Full variable domain (remainder filled in from reference TRBV30 and TRBJ1-4): SQTIHQWPATLVQPVGSPLSLECTVEGTSNPNLYWYRQAAGRGLQLLFYSVGIGQISSEVPQNLSASRPQDRQFILSSKKLLLSDSGFYLCAWGTATNEKLFFGSGTQLSVL.

The chain is built from TRBV7-9 and TRBJ1-1, with 10 nucleotides matching TRBD1. After removal of 8 bases from V and 4 bases from J, the junction contained 4 bases not matched to a gene. Looked up from germline, CDR1 is SEHNR and CDR2 is FQNEAQ (reference sequence). This CDR3 is built from 13 residues. The CDR3 nucleotides are TGTGCCAGCTCCCGGACAGGGGGCACTGAAGCTTTCTTT. As protein: CASSRTGGTEAFF.

This rearrangement joins TRBV6-1 to TRBJ1-1, with 7 nucleotides matching TRBD1. The V and J ends lost 7 bases and 4 bases, in that order; junction bases with no gene match: 6. The CDR3 is 13 amino acids. The germline gives CDR1 MNHNS, CDR2 SASEGT. The CDR3 loop reads CASTLTGVTEAFF. DNA for the CDR3: TGTGCCAGCACTCTAACAGGGGTCACTGAAGCTTTCTTT.

The rearrangement links TRBV7-2 to TRBJ1-1; 10 bases are a match to TRBD1. Trimming cost V 5 bases and J 8 bases; bases outside gene matches: 8. Germline V gene sequence: CDR1 SGHTA, CDR2 FQGNSA. The CDR3 covers 14 residues. This chain's CDR3 is CASSQTGGVEEAFF. The CDR3 DNA is TGTGCCAGCAGCCAGACAGGGGGCGTTGAAGAAGCTTTCTTT.